The TCR beta chain under discussion was sequenced for a study of T cell responses to AZD1222 COVID-19 vaccine. This clone was picked up a small number of times. TCRdb keeps only in-frame clones here, not all; method: immunoSEQ multiplex PCR. Here the sample spans about 150,000 clones, about nine tenths being singletons. Germline V gives CDR1 LGHNA, CDR2 YSLEER. V was shortened by 4 bases and J by 4 bases, with 13 bases between the two germline ends. CDR3 size: 14 residues. The clonotype comes from an adult in good health. The chain uses TRBV4-3 and TRBJ1-1; D gene unclear. The specimen was peripheral blood, collected on day 0 of AZD1222 vaccination. The CDR3 protein is CASSRVREVTEAFF. The CDR3 DNA follows: TGCGCCAGCAGCCGAGTCCGGGAGGTCACTGAAGCTTTCTTT.